The clone carrying this TCR beta chain was seen many times. TCR beta CDR3 region amplification was performed from RNA transcripts. HTBI primers were the set used in a first-round RT-PCR of the TCR CDR3. Using its own MiXCR run on the multiplex PCR reads, TCRdb lists one record per CDR3 protein. The sample lists 550,000 to 600,000 distinct CDR3 sequences; 14% were seen once. These data originate in a study of T cells in Graves' hyperthyroidism and ophthalmopathy. V was pared by 7 bases and J by 12 bases, with 21 bases between. The length of the CDR3 is 13 residues. Sequencing used blood. The TCR comes from a woman younger than 30 with Graves' ophthalmopathy. This chain uses TRBV12-3 or TRBV12-4 with TRBJ1-1; D uncertain. Here the CDR3 DNA reads TGTGCCAGCACCCCATACGGCCGACCGGGGTCTTTCTTT. As protein: CASTPYGRPGSFF.